The rows below give T cell receptor beta chains drawn from one sample of a study of blood T cell repertoires in COVID-19. TCRdb keeps only in-frame clones here, not all; method: immunoSEQ multiplex PCR. The sample holds approximately 290,000 clones; roughly four fifths are singletons and the top ten take more than 15%. The sample was peripheral blood. The receptors stem from a person aged 65 to 85 with COVID-19, enrolled during active disease. Both conserved end residues are part of each CDR3. Fields, in order: D gene, clone size, J gene, V gene, CDR3 protein, CDR3 DNA. A D gene is named only where the DNA matches it firmly. Clone size, where shown, is once, few, many, or a class for clones that have expanded.

D: TRBD1
size: .
J: TRBJ1-1
V: TRBV7-3
CDR3: CASSLGQGTEAFF
DNA: TGTGCCAGCAGCCTAGGACAGGGGACTGAAGCTTTCTTT

D: .
size: .
J: TRBJ1-5
V: TRBV4-1
CDR3: CASSPAGSGRGNQPQHF
DNA: TGCGCCAGCAGCCCAGCAGGATCGGGGAGGGGCAATCAGCCCCAGCATTTT

D: TRBD2
size: .
J: TRBJ2-3
V: TRBV14
CDR3: CASSQGASGGPSVRTDTQYF
DNA: TGTGCCAGCAGCCAAGGGGCTAGCGGGGGACCGTCTGTAAGAACAGATACGCAGTATTTT

D: TRBD1
size: few
J: TRBJ2-1
V: TRBV29-1
CDR3: CSVVPGQADYNEQFF
DNA: TGCAGCGTTGTACCGGGACAGGCGGACTACAATGAGCAGTTCTTC

D: .
size: .
J: TRBJ1-5
V: TRBV28
CDR3: CASSADQPQHF
DNA: TGTGCCAGCAGTGCGGATCAGCCCCAGCATTTT

D: .
size: .
J: TRBJ1-2
V: TRBV27
CDR3: CASSLSGGNGYTF
DNA: TGTGCCAGCAGTTTATCGGGCGGGAATGGCTACACCTTC

D: .
size: few
J: TRBJ2-7
V: TRBV7-7
CDR3: CASSFGRDSEQYF
DNA: TGTGCCAGCAGCTTTGGCAGGGATAGCGAGCAGTACTTC

D: .
size: few
J: TRBJ2-7
V: TRBV5-6
CDR3: CASSLVDTYEQYF
DNA: TGTGCCAGCAGCTTGGTTGACACCTACGAGCAGTACTTC

D: .
size: .
J: TRBJ1-6
V: TRBV9
CDR3: CASSVLDSNSPLHF
DNA: TGTGCCAGCAGCGTCTTGGACAGCAATTCACCCCTCCACTTT

D: TRBD1
size: .
J: TRBJ1-4
V: TRBV28
CDR3: CASSYRTGGKGAPNEKLFF
DNA: TGTGCCAGCAGTTATCGGACAGGGGGCAAAGGCGCCCCAAATGAAAAACTGTTTTTT

D: TRBD2
size: .
J: TRBJ2-7
V: TRBV27
CDR3: CASSRTSPEVSEQYF
DNA: TGTGCCAGCAGTAGGACTAGCCCTGAGGTGAGCGAGCAGTACTTC

D: .
size: .
J: TRBJ1-4
V: TRBV7-9
CDR3: CASTSVDRFNEKLFF
DNA: TGTGCCAGCACCTCGGTTGACAGGTTTAATGAAAAACTGTTTTTT

D: .
size: .
J: TRBJ1-2
V: TRBV5-4
CDR3: CASSRGGALDYGYTF
DNA: TGTGCCAGCAGCAGAGGGGGGGCGCTGGACTATGGCTACACCTTC

D: TRBD1
size: .
J: TRBJ1-3
V: TRBV4-1
CDR3: CASSQPGQEAGNTIYF
DNA: TGCGCCAGCAGCCAGCCTGGACAGGAGGCTGGAAACACCATATATTTT

D: .
size: .
J: TRBJ2-2
V: TRBV9
CDR3: CASSVEAREDPGELFF
DNA: TGTGCCAGCAGCGTAGAGGCCAGGGAGGACCCCGGGGAGCTGTTTTTT

D: TRBD1
size: .
J: TRBJ1-6
V: TRBV11-2
CDR3: CASSRTGGSYNSPLHF
DNA: TGTGCCAGCAGCCGAACAGGGGGCTCCTATAATTCACCCCTCCACTTT

D: TRBD2
size: .
J: TRBJ2-1
V: TRBV3-1/TRBV3-2
CDR3: CASSQVSTSVYNEQFF
DNA: TGTGCCAGCAGCCAAGTGTCGACTAGCGTCTACAATGAGCAGTTCTTC

D: .
size: .
J: TRBJ2-2
V: TRBV11-2
CDR3: CASSSRGAAGTGELFF
DNA: TGTGCCAGCAGCTCGAGAGGGGCCGCGGGGACCGGGGAGCTGTTTTTT

D: .
size: .
J: TRBJ1-2
V: TRBV5-8
CDR3: CASSLGRDYGYTF
DNA: TGTGCCAGCAGCTTAGGGAGGGACTATGGCTACACCTTC

D: .
size: .
J: TRBJ2-1
V: TRBV27
CDR3: CASSTKGGPNNEQFF
DNA: TGTGCCAGCAGTACCAAGGGGGGGCCCAACAATGAGCAGTTCTTC

D: TRBD1
size: .
J: TRBJ1-5
V: TRBV5-6
CDR3: CASSLSGGGPNQPQHF
DNA: TGTGCCAGCAGCTTGTCGGGAGGGGGCCCAAATCAGCCCCAGCATTTT

D: TRBD2
size: .
J: TRBJ2-1
V: TRBV28
CDR3: CASSLPSGSAYNEQFF
DNA: TGTGCCAGCAGTTTACCTAGCGGGAGTGCTTACAATGAGCAGTTCTTC

D: TRBD2
size: .
J: TRBJ2-3
V: TRBV7-2
CDR3: CASSRGGAGTQGTQYF
DNA: TGTGCCAGCAGCCGGGGGGGGGCAGGGACCCAGGGTACGCAGTATTTT

D: .
size: .
J: TRBJ2-7
V: TRBV4-3
CDR3: CASSQDRSYEQYF
DNA: TGCGCCAGCAGCCAAGATCGGAGCTACGAGCAGTACTTC

D: .
size: .
J: TRBJ2-7
V: TRBV5-5
CDR3: CASSLQTYEQYF
DNA: TGTGCCAGCAGCTTGCAGACCTACGAGCAGTACTTC

D: TRBD1
size: many
J: TRBJ1-2
V: TRBV19
CDR3: CASARPRDRGGYGYTF
DNA: TGTGCCAGTGCCCGACCCCGTGACAGGGGGGGCTATGGCTACACCTTC

D: TRBD2
size: .
J: TRBJ2-7
V: TRBV29-1
CDR3: CSVQKGLDSEQYF
DNA: TGCAGCGTTCAAAAAGGACTAGACAGCGAGCAGTACTTC

D: .
size: .
J: TRBJ1-2
V: TRBV7-3
CDR3: CASSLTGGPIYGYTF
DNA: TGTGCCAGCAGCTTAACGGGGGGACCCATCTATGGCTACACCTTC

D: TRBD1
size: .
J: TRBJ1-5
V: TRBV30
CDR3: CAWSSRGRQPQHF
DNA: TGTGCCTGGAGTTCCAGGGGGCGGCAGCCCCAGCATTTT

D: TRBD1
size: .
J: TRBJ1-1
V: TRBV28
CDR3: CASSFFRQGAFF
DNA: TGTGCCAGCAGTTTTTTTCGACAGGGAGCTTTCTTT

D: TRBD1
size: .
J: TRBJ2-1
V: TRBV20-1
CDR3: CSASLRTGPYNEQFF
DNA: TGCAGTGCTAGTTTGCGGACAGGGCCTTACAATGAGCAGTTCTTC

D: TRBD1
size: .
J: TRBJ2-2
V: TRBV11-2
CDR3: CASSLVTGVDAGELFF
DNA: TGTGCCAGCAGCTTAGTTACAGGGGTGGACGCCGGGGAGCTGTTTTTT

D: TRBD1
size: .
J: TRBJ1-5
V: TRBV4-2
CDR3: CASSQVPGTGLQPQHF
DNA: TGTGCCAGCAGCCAAGTCCCAGGGACAGGGCTTCAGCCCCAGCATTTT

D: .
size: .
J: TRBJ1-1
V: TRBV6-5
CDR3: CASSPNRDTSAFF
DNA: TGTGCCAGCAGTCCCAACCGGGACACTTCAGCTTTCTTT

D: .
size: .
J: TRBJ2-5
V: TRBV28
CDR3: CASSSTRGHTKETQYF
DNA: TGTGCCAGCAGTTCGACCCGAGGACACACGAAAGAGACCCAGTACTTC

D: TRBD1
size: .
J: TRBJ1-2
V: TRBV9
CDR3: CASSPPTGPMDGYTF
DNA: TGTGCCAGCAGCCCTCCGACAGGGCCGATGGATGGCTACACCTTC

D: TRBD2
size: .
J: TRBJ2-7
V: TRBV4-3
CDR3: CASSQDSALAALARDF
DNA: TGCGCCAGCAGCCAAGATTCCGCTCTAGCGGCGTTGGCGCGTGACTTC

D: TRBD2
size: .
J: TRBJ2-1
V: TRBV7-2
CDR3: CASSSTSGGPTGNEQFF
DNA: TGTGCCAGCAGCTCGACTAGCGGGGGCCCAACGGGCAATGAGCAGTTCTTC

D: .
size: .
J: TRBJ2-2
V: TRBV5-4
CDR3: CASSSYTGELFF
DNA: TGTGCCAGCAGCTCCTACACCGGGGAGCTGTTTTTT

D: .
size: .
J: TRBJ2-2
V: TRBV4-3
CDR3: CASRVAGSVPSGELFF
DNA: TGCGCCAGCAGGGTCGCAGGGTCGGTTCCCTCCGGGGAGCTGTTTTTT

D: TRBD1
size: once
J: TRBJ1-1
V: TRBV11-1
CDR3: CASSLAGQNLNTEAFF
DNA: TGTGCCAGCAGCTTAGCGGGACAGAACCTTAACACTGAAGCTTTCTTT

D: .
size: .
J: TRBJ1-5
V: TRBV28
CDR3: CATILAGSNQPQHF
DNA: TGTGCCACCATCTTGGCGGGGAGCAATCAGCCCCAGCATTTT

D: TRBD1
size: .
J: TRBJ2-6
V: TRBV4-2
CDR3: CASSQASGQASSGANVLTF
DNA: TGTGCCAGCAGCCAAGCCTCGGGACAGGCTAGCTCTGGGGCCAACGTCCTGACTTTC

D: .
size: .
J: TRBJ1-4
V: TRBV11-2
CDR3: CASSFLAGNEKLFF
DNA: TGTGCCAGCAGCTTCTTGGCGGGAAATGAAAAACTGTTTTTT